A single sample gave rise to the 18 T cell receptor beta chains below, sequenced in a study of cytomegalovirus exposure and HLA in healthy donors. Primers: 60 Vbeta forward and 13 Jbeta reverse. The repertoire was sequenced with immunoSEQ multiplex PCR; TCRdb's copy has only in-frame clones and lacks some. The sample has about 190,000 clones, 70% to 75% seen once. Sequenced: PBMCs. These receptors were obtained from a man younger than 40 in good health and CMV-seropositive.

This clone came up once. The chain uses TRBV4-3 and TRBJ2-3, with TRBD2 matching 9 bases. The V gene's germline CDR1 is LGHNA and CDR2 YSLEER. CDR3 length: 16 residues. V dropped 1 base and J dropped 1; count of bases not matched to a gene: 3. The CDR3 is CASSQGSSGGTDTQYF. DNA for the CDR3: TGCGCCAGCAGCCAAGGGTCTAGCGGGGGCACAGATACGCAGTATTTT.

This clone occurred a few times. The chain's CDR3 is CSVAGGQGSNQPQHF. The CDR3 nucleotides read TGCAGCGTTGCGGGGGGCCAAGGGAGCAATCAGCCCCAGCATTTT. The J gene is TRBJ1-5, the V gene TRBV29-1; possible D gene TRBD1, 6 bases. Germline V gives CDR1 SQVTM, CDR2 ANQGSEA. Trimming pared 4 bases from V and 1 base from J, leaving 14 bases between. This CDR3 has 15 residues.

This sequence joins TRBV9 and TRBJ2-5; 8 bases align to TRBD2. CDR1 SGDLS and CDR2 YYNGEE come from the germline V gene. Losses at the gene ends were 2 bases for V and 1 base for J; bases not matched to a gene: 4. This CDR3 is 15 amino acids long. As DNA, the CDR3 is TGTGCCAGCAGCGTCGGCGGGGGGCGCCAAGAGACCCAGTACTTC. Protein: CASSVGGGRQETQYF.

This sequence joins TRBV5-5 and TRBJ2-7; 9 nucleotides align to TRBD2. Germline V gene lookup returns CDR1 SGHKS and CDR2 YYEKEE (reference sequence). With 3 bases clipped from V and 0 bases from J, the junction kept 7 bases outside the gene matches. The CDR3 loop spans 16 amino acids. The CDR3 loop reads CASSSGVSGSSYEQYF. The CDR3 coding sequence is TGTGCCAGCAGCTCGGGGGTTAGCGGGAGCTCCTACGAGCAGTACTTC. The variable domain in full, completed from reference TRBV5-5 and TRBJ2-7, reads DAGVTQSPTHLIKTRGQQVTLRCSPISGHKSVSWYQQVLGQGPQFIFQYYEKEERGRGNFPDRFSARQFPNYSSELNVNALLLGDSALYLCASSSGVSGSSYEQYFGPGTRLTVT.

Comment on this clone: An end of the junction does not agree with germline; a read error may underlie this. This chain uses TRBV6-6 with TRBJ1-1; TRBD1 might be the D (6 bases). The CDR3 length is 14 residues. CDR1 MNHNY and CDR2 SVGAGI come from the germline V gene (reference sequence). CDR3 protein: CASSWGRVGDEASF. Here the CDR3 DNA reads TGTGCCAGCAGCTGGGGGCGCGTGGGCGATGAAGCTTCCTTT.

The chain carries TRBV6-5 and TRBJ1-4; 7 positions agree with TRBD1. J was trimmed by 6 bases and V by 5 bases; bases with no gene match: 9. The CDR3 totals 15 residues. Per germline, CDR1 MNHEY and CDR2 SVGAGI. This CDR3 is CASSPTRDSYEKLFF. The CDR3 coding sequence is TGTGCCAGCAGTCCGACTCGGGACAGCTATGAAAAACTGTTTTTT.

The chain joins TRBV30 to TRBJ2-7; weak D call: TRBD2 (6 bases). Germline CDR1 GTSNPN, CDR2 SVGIG (reference sequence). Trimming removed 5 bases at V and 0 bases at J, with 14 bases between. The length of the CDR3 is 14 residues. In DNA, the CDR3 is TGTGCCTGGGCCCTAGCGCGTAGCTCCTACGAGCAGTACTTC. Translating it yields CAWALARSSYEQYF. The full variable domain, with the rest looked up from reference TRBV30 and TRBJ2-7, is SQTIHQWPATLVQPVGSPLSLECTVEGTSNPNLYWYRQAAGRGLQLLFYSVGIGQISSEVPQNLSASRPQDRQFILSSKKLLLSDSGFYLCAWALARSSYEQYFGPGTRLTVT.

The sample holds one count of this clone. The chain is built from TRBV28 and TRBJ1-2; 9 positions match TRBD1. V trimming: 6 bases; J trimming: 2 bases; junction bases outside the gene matches: 4. The length of the CDR3 is 14 residues. The germline CDR1 and CDR2 sequences are MDHEN and SYDVKM. The CDR3 here is CASSSGTGNYGYTF. The CDR3 nucleotides read TGTGCCAGCAGCTCCGGGACAGGGAACTATGGCTACACCTTC.

The rearrangement links TRBV30 to TRBJ1-4, with 9 bases lining up with TRBD1. J lost 3 bases, V lost 1 base, and 12 bases had no gene match. Germline loops: CDR1 GTSNPN, CDR2 SVGIG (reference sequence). CDR3 size: 18 residues. The CDR3 loop reads CAWSGTGAVGAANEKLFF. CDR3 coding DNA: TGTGCCTGGAGTGGGACAGGGGCGGTAGGTGCAGCTAATGAAAAACTGTTTTTT.

The chain has TRBV6-5 and TRBJ2-1, with a weak D call TRBD2 (6 bases). Germline V gene lookup returns CDR1 MNHEY and CDR2 SVGAGI. The CDR3 has 15 amino acids. Trimming shortened V by 6 bases and J by 5 bases, and 17 bases separated the two germline ends. CDR3 sequence: CASSRLGGSHNEQFF. DNA of the CDR3: TGTGCCAGCAGCCGACTCGGGGGAAGTCACAATGAGCAGTTCTTC.

The chain recombines TRBV9 with TRBJ2-1; 7 bases align to TRBD2. V lost 0 bases to trimming and J lost 4 bases; unmatched junction nucleotides: 7. The CDR3 extends over 16 amino acids. Germline V gives CDR1 SGDLS, CDR2 YYNGEE. In DNA form, the CDR3 reads TGTGCCAGCAGCGTAGGGGTTAGCGGGTCATACAATGAGCAGTTCTTC. Translating gives CASSVGVSGSYNEQFF.

The chain joins TRBV30 to TRBJ2-7; weak D call: TRBD2 (5 bases). In germline, CDR1 is GTSNPN, CDR2 SVGIG (reference sequence). Between the trimmed V and J ends, which lost 1 base and 2 bases, there was a span of 12 bases. This CDR3 has 14 amino acids. CDR3 in amino acids: CAWSAGIPPYEQYF. The DNA for the CDR3 is TGTGCCTGGAGTGCGGGGATCCCCCCCTACGAGCAGTACTTC.

The genes are TRBV30 and TRBJ1-2, with a tentative D call TRBD1 (6 bases). This CDR3 is 13 amino acids long. Deletions cut 1 base from V and 8 bases from J, with 14 bases between. The germline V gene encodes CDR1 GTSNPN and CDR2 SVGIG (reference sequence). The CDR3 loop reads CAWSALQGWGYTF. The CDR3 DNA is TGTGCCTGGAGTGCGTTACAGGGATGGGGCTACACCTTC.

The genes are TRBV4-3 and TRBJ2-1, with D tentatively TRBD2 (6 bases). Germline V CDR1 and CDR2: LGHNA, YSLEER. Trimming removed 3 bases from V and 0 bases from J, with 9 bases in between. This CDR3 comprises 15 residues. The CDR3 DNA sequence: TGCGCCAGCAGCCAGGACGGGAGCTCCTACAATGAGCAGTTCTTC. It encodes CASSQDGSSYNEQFF.

The chain is built from TRBV28 and TRBJ2-7; a weak D match, TRBD1 (6 bases). CDR3 length: 13 residues. The V gene lost 8 bases and the J gene lost 3 bases, with 14 bases spanning the gap. Germline lookup yields CDR1 MDHEN and CDR2 SYDVKM. The CDR3: CASLGGDRYEQYF. In nucleotides, the CDR3 is TGTGCCAGCTTAGGGGGTGACCGCTACGAGCAGTACTTC.

This clone was recorded a few times. The gene calls are TRBV7-3 and TRBJ2-5; no firm D call. Germline lookup yields CDR1 SGHTA and CDR2 FQGTGA. The CDR3 is 14 amino acids. V dropped 5 bases and J dropped 1 base, with 11 bases sitting between them. The CDR3 bases are TGTGCCAGCAGCCCTGGGCTACGCCAAGAGACCCAGTACTTC. Its translation is CASSPGLRQETQYF.

In its sample, this clone was seen a few times. Distinct nucleotide sequences in the sample also encode this CDR3. The chain employs TRBV2 and TRBJ2-5; 7 bases agree with TRBD1. The V and J ends lost 6 bases and 5 bases, in that order; junction bases with no gene match: 9. The CDR3 is 14 residues long. The germline gives CDR1 SNHLY, CDR2 FYNNEI. Here the CDR3 reads CASSPRGTGETQYF. CDR3 nucleotide sequence: TGTGCCAGCAGCCCCAGGGGGACGGGGGAGACCCAGTACTTC.

The chain couples TRBV7-2 to TRBJ1-6; TRBD1 agrees at 9 bases. The CDR3 runs 17 residues. Germline V gene lookup returns CDR1 SGHTA and CDR2 FQGNSA. J lost 5 bases, V lost 1 base, and 6 bases had no gene match. CDR3 loop: CASSLGVGQGNNSPLHF. The CDR3 nucleotides read TGTGCCAGCAGCTTAGGGGTGGGACAGGGAAATAATTCACCCCTCCACTTT. Variable domain in full (rest from reference TRBV7-2 and TRBJ1-6): GAGVSQSPSNKVTEKGKDVELRCDPISGHTALYWYRQSLGQGLEFLIYFQGNSAPDKSGLPSDRFSAERTGGSVSTLTIQRTQQEDSAVYLCASSLGVGQGNNSPLHFGNGTRLTVT.